Given below is one T cell receptor beta chain in context. Without the conserved terminal phenylalanine or tryptophan, this CDR3 likely stems from a read error. Both iRepertoire HTBI primers and Arm-PCR of CDR3 regions were used to build the TCR beta libraries. Via MiXCR, TCRdb re-called the multiplex PCR reads, giving one row per CDR3 protein. The sample has a few hundred thousand distinct CDR3 sequences, approximately 12% seen once. Germline-derived CDR1 and CDR2 are KGHSH and LQKENI. The V and J ends lost 4 bases and 4 bases, in that order; junction bases with no gene match: 13. This CDR3 region has 18 residues. These data belong to a study of regulatory T cells in long-lasting Graves disease. The time point here: newly diagnosed GD, antithyroid drugs for less than 3 months. Researchers made the TCR library from RNA that was extracted from PBMCs. These records were also assigned to another study, of T cells in Graves' hyperthyroidism and ophthalmopathy.

This rearrangement joins TRBV18 to TRBJ1-5; the match to TRBD1 covers 10 bases. Here the sequenced sample was peripheral blood mononuclear cells (PBMCs), taken at new diagnosis, from a patient treated with antithyroid drugs. The sequence was collected from a woman younger than 35 with Graves disease. CDR3 in DNA: TGTGCCAGCTCACTCTCGCCACCGGGACAGGGGACGAATCAGCCCCAGCATTTA. This codes for CASSLSPPGQGTNQPQHL.